The 11 T cell receptor beta chains below were found in one sample sequenced in a study of graft-versus-host responses after intestinal transplantation. Graft tissue was processed to release intraepithelial and lamina propria lymphocytes. TCRdb's table, derived via immunoSEQ multiplex PCR, lists solely in-frame clones and lacks some. The table has approximately 12,000 clones, 76% seen once; the top ten hold approximately 9.1%. The source material was ileum tissue, sampled 23 days after intestinal transplant. These receptors were obtained from a human patient who received an intestinal transplant, so some T cells may come from the graft donor.

The rearrangement links TRBV28 to TRBJ1-1; the match to TRBD1 covers 10 bases. Germline lookup yields CDR1 MDHEN and CDR2 SYDVKM. The CDR3 totals 16 residues. With 7 bases clipped from V and 5 bases from J, the junction kept 13 bases outside the gene matches. As DNA, the CDR3 is TGTGCCAGCATCCTATGGGGACAGGGGAGGGGTACTGAAGCTTTCTTT. This gives the protein CASILWGQGRGTEAFF.

By share, this clone ranks as large (0.1 to 1%). The J gene is TRBJ1-2, the V gene TRBV7-2, with D perhaps TRBD1 (5 bases). The CDR3 runs to 16 residues. Per germline, CDR1 SGHTA and CDR2 FQGNSA. Between the trimmed V and J ends, which lost 4 bases and 4 bases, there was a span of 19 bases. In nucleotides, the CDR3 is TGTGCCAGCAGCTCATTCGACAGAATCCTCTCCTATGGCTACACCTTC. Protein product: CASSSFDRILSYGYTF.

This clone has a single count. The V call is TRBV12-5, the J call TRBJ2-1; the match to TRBD1 covers 7 bases. The CDR3 is 17 residues long. After removal of 7 bases from V and 1 base from J, the junction contained 13 bases not matched to a gene. Germline CDR1 and CDR2: LGHNT and FRNRAP. This chain's CDR3 is CASVIQKGGGSYNEQFF. In DNA, the CDR3 is TGTGCTAGTGTCATCCAAAAAGGGGGCGGATCCTACAATGAGCAGTTCTTC.

In its sample, this clone was seen once. The rearrangement uses TRBV6-5 and TRBJ1-2; a possible D gene is TRBD1 (6 bases). The CDR3 totals 11 residues. V lost 5 bases and J 8 bases, leaving 9 bases between the germline ends. Germline-derived CDR1 and CDR2 are MNHEY and SVGAGI. CDR3 protein: CASSRGKGYTF. The CDR3 coding sequence is TGTGCCAGCAGTAGGGGGAAGGGCTACACCTTC.

Only one count was recorded for this clone. V is TRBV11-2 and J is TRBJ2-2; maybe TRBD1 (6 bases). From germline, CDR1 is SGHAT and CDR2 FQNNGV. V lost 5 bases and J 4 bases, leaving 17 bases between the germline ends. The CDR3 loop spans 16 amino acids. The CDR3 coding sequence is TGTGCCAGCAGCCTCACGCAATCAGGGGCCACCGGGGAGCTGTTTTTT. Its protein is CASSLTQSGATGELFF. The full variable domain, rest sourced from reference TRBV11-2 and TRBJ2-2, is EAGVAQSPRYKIIEKRQSVAFWCNPISGHATLYWYQQILGQGPKLLIQFQNNGVVDDSQLPKDRFSAERLKGVDSTLKIQPAKLEDSAVYLCASSLTQSGATGELFFGEGSRLTVL.

This clone is medium-sized by share. J is TRBJ2-7 and V is TRBV27; 10 nucleotides align to TRBD2. After removal of 6 bases from V and 3 bases from J, the junction contained 11 bases not matched to a gene. The CDR3 extends over 16 amino acids. Germline CDR1 reads MNHEY; CDR2 reads SMNVEV (reference sequence). CDR3 loop: CASRRPWTSGYYEQYF. CDR3 coding DNA: TGTGCCAGCAGAAGGCCCTGGACTAGCGGATACTACGAGCAGTACTTC.

V usage is TRBV28 and J usage is TRBJ2-7; D possibly corresponds to TRBD2 (6 bases). V was cut by 7 bases and J by 2 bases, with 15 bases left in between. This CDR3 spans 14 amino acids. CDR1 MDHEN and CDR2 SYDVKM come from the germline V gene. CDR3 loop: CASIAGPFTYEQYF. The CDR3 DNA reads as TGTGCCAGCATCGCGGGGCCTTTCACCTACGAGCAGTACTTC. Drawing the rest from reference TRBV28 and TRBJ2-7, the complete variable domain is DVKVTQSSRYLVKRTGEKVFLECVQDMDHENMFWYRQDPGLGLRLIYFSYDVKMKEKGDIPEGYSVSREKKERFSLILESASTNQTSMYLCASIAGPFTYEQYFGPGTRLTVT.

V and J are TRBV4-1 and TRBJ1-1, with 10 positions matching TRBD1. CDR3 length: 19 residues. Germline assignment: CDR1 MGHRA and CDR2 YSYEKL. V shed 2 bases, J shed 3 bases, and the junction held 15 bases outside the gene matches. CDR3 in amino acids: CASSQPTGGRFWDDTEAFF. The CDR3 DNA follows: TGCGCCAGCAGCCAACCGACAGGGGGCCGGTTTTGGGACGACACTGAAGCTTTCTTT.

This chain connects TRBV7-9 to TRBJ1-1; D remains unclear. The CDR3 runs to 12 residues. CDR1 is SEHNR and CDR2 is FQNEAQ in the germline V gene (reference sequence). V was cut by 2 bases and J by 6 bases, with 7 bases left in between. The CDR3 spells CASSLIAPEAFF. CDR3 coding DNA: TGTGCCAGCAGCTTAATAGCCCCTGAAGCTTTCTTT.

The chain recombines TRBV19 with TRBJ2-1; the match to TRBD1 covers 9 bases. This CDR3 is built from 13 residues. Germline assignment: CDR1 LNHDA and CDR2 SQIVND (reference sequence). Trimming removed 9 bases from V and 3 bases from J; junction bases left unmatched: 3. In DNA form, the CDR3 reads TGTGCCAGACCGGGACAGGGCTACAATGAGCAGTTCTTC. Protein product: CARPGQGYNEQFF.

V gene TRBV21-1 combines with J gene TRBJ2-1; the table's D gene call, TRBD2, was not cross checked with the DNA. TRBV21-1 counts as a pseudogene. The CDR3 sequence is 20 residues long. The CDR3 DNA reads as TGTGCCAGCAGCAAAGAGGCTAGCGGGAGTGAGGCCCCTGGCTACAATGAGCAGTTCTTC. Translated, it gives CASSKEASGSEAPGYNEQFF.